This T cell receptor beta chain was found in a study of breast tumors, draining lymph nodes, adjacent tissues. Study-wide points: Luminal-like breast cancer showed significantly greater tumor-nontumor repertoire similarity than basal-like breast cancer did.

Breast cancer patients provided tissue from their axillary draining lymph nodes. MiXCR was run by TCRdb on the multiplex PCR reads, yielding one entry per CDR3 protein. Here the sample spans roughly 86,000 distinct CDR3 sequences, roughly a fifth being singletons. This clonotype was recorded at least ten times. Its antigen remains unknown. The origin of this receptor is a female donor with breast cancer. Some clones in this sample may be carry-over from other donors' samples. The sample comprised axillary lymph node tissue.

Here the CDR3 reads CASASRRNDSPLHF. DNA for the CDR3: TGCGCCAGCGCATCTAGGAGAAACGATTCACCCCTCCACTTT. V is TRBV10-1 and J is TRBJ1-6; unclear D gene. Germline CDR1 WNHNN, CDR2 SYGVQD (reference sequence). V was pared by 8 bases and J by 8 bases, with 16 bases between. The CDR3 runs to 14 residues.